This T cell receptor beta chain was identified during a study of molecular identifiers for immune sequencing clone quantification. The CDR3 is made up of 14 amino acids. The J segment lost 2 bases and the V segment lost 6 bases, leaving 8 bases of the junction unmatched. The V gene's germline CDR1 is SQVTM and CDR2 ANQGSEA. MiXCR, run by TCRdb on the PCR reads, gives a single entry per CDR3 protein. The sample carries about 10,000 distinct CDR3 sequences, more than 15% recorded once. Naive CD8 libraries came from about 19,000 to 1,100,000 sorted cells with 10%, 30% or 50% RNA. By share, this clonotype ranks as medium-sized (0.01 to 0.1%).

The clonotype was recovered from a human donor in good health. Some libraries in this study had Jurkat cell RNA spiked in. The chain employs TRBV29-1 and TRBJ2-3, with 7 bases aligning to TRBD2. Material for sequencing was naive CD8+ T cells from blood, with Jurkat cell RNA spiked in. Noted subset: FACS-sorted CD8+CD4-CCR7+CD45RA+ naive T cells. CDR3 residues: CSVDGLVHTDTQYF. The CDR3, as DNA: TGCAGCGTGGACGGACTAGTTCACACAGATACGCAGTATTTT.